This TCR beta chain was observed in a study of cytomegalovirus exposure and HLA in healthy donors. V was pared by 7 bases and J by 6 bases, with 5 bases of the junction left unmatched. Germline V CDR1 and CDR2: SNHLY, FYNNEI. The CDR3 consists of 15 residues. 60 Vbeta and 13 Jbeta primers were used in PCR. Sequencing was performed with immunoSEQ multiplex PCR; in TCRdb, only in-frame clones are kept and a portion is missing. The data hold some 220,000 clones, with around 88% observed a single time. The receptor comes from a woman between 18 and 30 years old in good health and CMV-seronegative. The J gene is TRBJ1-6, the V gene TRBV2, with 11 bases matching TRBD1. Sequencing used PBMCs. The CDR3 nucleotides read TGTGCCAGCAACGGACAGGGGGCTTCTAATTCACCCCTCCACTTT. Translating gives CASNGQGASNSPLHF.